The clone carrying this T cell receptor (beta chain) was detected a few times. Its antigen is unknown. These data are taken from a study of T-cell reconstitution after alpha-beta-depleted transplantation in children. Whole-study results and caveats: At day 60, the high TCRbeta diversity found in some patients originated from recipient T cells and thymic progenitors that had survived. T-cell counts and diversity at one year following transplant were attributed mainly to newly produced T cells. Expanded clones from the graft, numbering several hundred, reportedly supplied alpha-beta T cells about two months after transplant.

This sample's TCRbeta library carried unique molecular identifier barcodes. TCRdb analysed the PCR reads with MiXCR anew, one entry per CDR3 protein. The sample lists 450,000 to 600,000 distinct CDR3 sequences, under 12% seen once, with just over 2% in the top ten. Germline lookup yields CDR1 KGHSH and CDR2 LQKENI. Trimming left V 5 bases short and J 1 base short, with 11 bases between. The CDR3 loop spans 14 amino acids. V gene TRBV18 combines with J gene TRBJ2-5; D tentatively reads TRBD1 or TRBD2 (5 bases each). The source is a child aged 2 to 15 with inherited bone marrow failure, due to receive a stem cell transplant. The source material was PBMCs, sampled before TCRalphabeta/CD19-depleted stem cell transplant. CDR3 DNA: TGTGCCAGCTCAGACGGGGCCAGCCAAGAGACCCAGTACTTC. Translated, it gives CASSDGASQETQYF.